A single sample gave rise to the 13 T cell receptor beta chains below, sequenced in a study of T cell repertoires in cytomegalovirus infection. TCRdb recomputed calls from the reads with MiXCR, one row per CDR3 protein. The repertoire holds about 680,000 distinct CDR3 sequences, with roughly 24% as singletons. The source material was CD8+ T cells from PBMCs. These receptors all stem from a human donor in good health (CMV status not recorded). Some clones in this sample may be carry-over from other donors' samples.

This chain links TRBV4-2 with TRBJ2-5; 7 bases fit TRBD2. The V and J ends lost 1 base and 4 bases, in that order; junction bases with no gene match: 6. CDR1 LGHNA and CDR2 YNFKEQ come from the germline V gene. This CDR3 is built from 15 residues. CDR3: CASSQGRGGRETQYF. CDR3 nucleotide sequence: TGTGCCAGCAGCCAAGGACGCGGGGGTAGAGAGACCCAGTACTTC.

This clonotype turned up a few times. The chain is built from TRBV5-1 and TRBJ2-6, with a possible D match to TRBD1 (5 bases). Trimming stripped 4 bases from V and 0 bases from J, with 29 bases between. Germline values: CDR1 SGHRS, CDR2 YFSETQ. The CDR3 has 22 amino acids. The CDR3 is CASSRLRVGVEKGNSGANVLTF. The CDR3, as DNA: TGCGCCAGCAGCCGCCTAAGGGTTGGCGTAGAGAAGGGGAACTCTGGGGCCAACGTCCTGACTTTC.

This clonotype appeared a few times. The chain recombines TRBV14 with TRBJ2-2; 10 nucleotides line up with TRBD1. Germline CDR1 reads SGHDN; CDR2 reads FVKESK. V was clipped by 0 bases and J by 4 bases; unmatched bases: 5. The CDR3 contains 17 residues. This chain's CDR3 is CASSQDGQGGPTGELFF. DNA of the CDR3: TGTGCCAGCAGCCAAGATGGACAGGGGGGACCCACCGGGGAGCTGTTTTTT. Full variable domain (missing parts from reference TRBV14 and TRBJ2-2): EAGVTQFPSHSVIEKGQTVTLRCDPISGHDNLYWYRRVMGKEIKFLLHFVKESKQDESGMPNNRFLAERTGGTYSTLKVQPAELEDSGVYFCASSQDGQGGPTGELFFGEGSRLTVL.

A few counts support this clonotype. The chain has TRBV6-2 or TRBV6-3 and TRBJ1-1, with D perhaps matching TRBD1 (5 bases). Germline V gene lookup returns CDR1 MNHEY and CDR2 SVGEGT. The CDR3 spans 12 residues. Between the trimmed V and J ends, which lost 0 bases and 8 bases, there was a span of 7 bases. The CDR3 spells CASSYSWGEAFF. The CDR3, as DNA: TGTGCCAGCAGTTACTCGTGGGGGGAAGCTTTCTTT.

Ten or more counts support this clonotype. The rearrangement uses TRBV6-5 and TRBJ2-2; D is perhaps TRBD1 or TRBD2 (7 bases each). Germline V CDR1 and CDR2: MNHEY, SVGAGI. Deletions cut 2 bases from V and 5 bases from J, with 18 bases between. The CDR3 runs to 17 residues. CDR3 amino acids: CASSYLGGGAGTGELFF. The CDR3, as DNA: TGTGCCAGCAGTTACCTGGGAGGGGGCGCAGGAACCGGGGAGCTGTTTTTT.

The rearrangement joins TRBV20-1 to TRBJ2-5, with 8 nucleotides matching TRBD2. The junction had 7 bases not matched to a gene; V was cut back by 0 bases and J by 1 base. Per germline, CDR1 DFQATT and CDR2 SNEGSKA (reference sequence). CDR3 length: 16 amino acids. CDR3 region: CSARDRSSGGQETQYF. CDR3 nucleotides: TGCAGTGCTAGAGATCGTTCGAGCGGGGGCCAAGAGACCCAGTACTTC.

The V and J genes are TRBV27 and TRBJ2-7; no clear D. CDR1 is MNHEY, CDR2 SMNVEV, per germline (reference sequence). The germline V and J ends were trimmed by 5 bases and 1 base, with 15 bases remaining between them. CDR3 length: 15 amino acids. CDR3 sequence reads: CASSLSPGFSYEQYF. The CDR3 bases are TGTGCCAGCAGTCTCTCTCCAGGCTTTTCCTACGAGCAGTACTTC.

A word on this clonotype: One end of the junction fails to match germline, which may point to a read error. V is TRBV12-3 or TRBV12-4 and J is TRBJ2-1; tentatively, D is TRBD1 or TRBD2 (5 bases each). This CDR3 comprises 15 residues. The CDR3 region has the DNA TGTGCCAACAGTCCGGGGATGGGGACGAACAATGAGCAGTTCTTC. Its protein is CANSPGMGTNNEQFF.

The chain employs TRBV15 and TRBJ2-7; the D gene could be TRBD1 or TRBD2 (5 bases each). Germline CDR1 reads LNHNV; CDR2 reads YYDKDF (reference sequence). CDR3 length: 13 residues. V shed 1 base and J shed 9 bases, with 13 bases lying between them. CDR3 sequence (DNA): TGTGCCACCAGCAGAGGAGAGGGGCCGGGGCAGTACTTC. Encoded protein: CATSRGEGPGQYF.

This clonotype was counted only a few times. The chain carries TRBV7-9 and TRBJ1-4, with D unresolved. The germline gives CDR1 SEHNR, CDR2 FQNEAQ (reference sequence). Trimming left V 5 bases short and J 8 bases short, with 9 bases between. The CDR3 runs to 12 residues. DNA of the CDR3: TGTGCCAGCAGCGACGGGAGGGAAAAACTGTTTTTT. It specifies CASSDGREKLFF.

This clonotype was observed a few times. CDR3: CSAVGVYHYEQYF. DNA of the CDR3: TGCAGCGCTGTCGGGGTCTATCATTACGAGCAGTACTTC. The rearrangement links TRBV29-1 to TRBJ2-7, with D possibly being TRBD2 (5 bases). The CDR3 is 13 amino acids. Trimming cost V 7 bases and J 4 bases, with 17 bases left between them. Germline V gene data show CDR1 as SQVTM and CDR2 as ANQGSEA.

This chain links TRBV20-1 with TRBJ1-1, with 9 positions matching TRBD1. V was pared by 3 bases and J by 3 bases, with 5 bases of the junction left unmatched. CDR1 DFQATT and CDR2 SNEGSKA come from the germline V gene (reference sequence). The CDR3 contains 14 residues. The CDR3 spells CSARDRGWDTEAFF. In DNA, the CDR3 is TGCAGTGCTAGGGACAGGGGCTGGGACACTGAAGCTTTCTTT.

This clonotype was counted many times. The rearrangement links TRBV7-6 to TRBJ2-2; 9 bases map to TRBD2. CDR1 is SGHVS and CDR2 is FNYEAQ in the germline V gene. The CDR3 is made up of 15 amino acids. The junction had 4 bases not matched to a gene; V was cut back by 5 bases and J by 3 bases. For the CDR3, the DNA is TGTGCCAGCAGCCACGGCGGGGGGGACACCGGGGAGCTGTTTTTT. Translating gives CASSHGGGDTGELFF. Variable domain in full (rest from reference TRBV7-6 and TRBJ2-2): GAGVSQSPRYKVTKRGQDVALRCDPISGHVSLYWYRQALGQGPEFLTYFNYEAQQDKSGLPNDRFSAERPEGSISTLTIQRTEQRDSAMYRCASSHGGGDTGELFFGEGSRLTVL.